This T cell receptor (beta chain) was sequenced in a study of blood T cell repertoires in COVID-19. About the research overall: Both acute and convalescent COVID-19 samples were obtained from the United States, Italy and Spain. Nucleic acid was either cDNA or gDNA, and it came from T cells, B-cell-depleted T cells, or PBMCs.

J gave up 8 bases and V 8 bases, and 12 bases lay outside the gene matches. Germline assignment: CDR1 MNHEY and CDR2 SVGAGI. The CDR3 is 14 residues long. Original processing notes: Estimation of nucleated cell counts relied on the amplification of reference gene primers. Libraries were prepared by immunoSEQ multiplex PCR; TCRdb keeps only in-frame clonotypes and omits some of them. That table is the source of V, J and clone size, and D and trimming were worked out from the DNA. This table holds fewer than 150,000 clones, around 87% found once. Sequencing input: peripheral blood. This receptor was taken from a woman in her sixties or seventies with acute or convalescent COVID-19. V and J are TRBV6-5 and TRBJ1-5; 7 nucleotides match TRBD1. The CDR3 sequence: CASSAGTAVEPQHF. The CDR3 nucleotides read TGTGCCAGCTCCGCGGGGACAGCAGTGGAGCCCCAGCATTTT.